The 10 T cell receptor beta chains reported below all come from one sample, sequenced in a study of T cells in localized non-small cell lung cancer. Here immunoSEQ multiplex PCR was the method, and the copy in TCRdb shows in-frame clones only, minus some. The data contain roughly 89,000 clones, approximately 91% of them singletons. The specimen comprised PBMCs, sampled before any cancer treatment. The receptors originated from a woman aged 40 to 75 with stage II squamous cell lung carcinoma.

The chain carries TRBV30 and TRBJ2-2; D unclear. This CDR3 has 12 amino acids. Trimming left V 2 bases short and J 8 bases short, with 9 bases between. Germline loops: CDR1 GTSNPN, CDR2 SVGIG (reference sequence). The CDR3 coding sequence is TGTGCCTGGAGTTTTGTCGCGGGGGAGCTGTTTTTT. This translates into CAWSFVAGELFF.

The chain employs TRBV28 and TRBJ1-5; D not certain. Trimming shortened V by 4 bases and J by 0 bases, and 16 bases separated the two germline ends. This CDR3 is built from 17 residues. CDR1 and CDR2 from the germline V gene are MDHEN and SYDVKM. The CDR3 DNA follows: TGTGCCAGCAGTTCCCCAGCGGACGGCCATAGCAATCAGCCCCAGCATTTT. Its protein product is CASSSPADGHSNQPQHF.

The gene calls are TRBV21-1 and TRBJ2-1; the D call TRBD2 from the table was never checked on the DNA. TRBV21-1 is termed a pseudogene. This CDR3 has 17 residues. Written as DNA, the CDR3 is TGTGCCAGCAGCAAATGTAGACTAGCGGGGGGCTACAATGAGCAGTTCTTC. Translating it yields CASSKCRLAGGYNEQFF.

The CDR3 region has the DNA TGTGCCAGCAGCATTGATTCGAATGAAAAACTGTTTTTT. Translation gives CASSIDSNEKLFF. The chain recombines TRBV6-5 with TRBJ1-4, with no clear D. V shed 6 bases and J shed 5 bases, with 10 bases lying between them. In germline, CDR1 is MNHEY, CDR2 SVGAGI. There are 13 residues in the CDR3.

For the CDR3, the DNA is TGTGCCAGCAGTGAGTCAGGGTCTGGAAACACCATATATTTT. Protein product: CASSESGSGNTIYF. J is TRBJ1-3 and V is TRBV6-1, with a tentative D call TRBD1 (5 bases). The CDR3 has 14 amino acids. The V gene's germline CDR1 is MNHNS and CDR2 SASEGT. Trimming cost V 3 bases and J 1 base, with 7 bases left between them.

This sequence joins TRBV6-4 and TRBJ1-3; no clear D. Germline V gives CDR1 MRHNA, CDR2 SNTAGT. The V end lost 9 bases, the J end lost 2 bases, and 5 bases lay between the germline ends. The CDR3 is 11 residues long. The CDR3, as DNA: TGTGCCAGGAGCCCTGGAAACACCATATATTTT. It translates to CARSPGNTIYF.

V is TRBV9 and J is TRBJ2-7; D gene uncertain. CDR1 is SGDLS and CDR2 is YYNGEE in the germline V gene. This CDR3 is built from 13 residues. Between the trimmed V and J ends, which lost 3 bases and 2 bases, there was a span of 9 bases. In nucleotides, the CDR3 is TGTGCCAGCAGCGAGGTCTCACCCTACGAGCAGTACTTC. Translating it yields CASSEVSPYEQYF.

The V call is TRBV2, the J call TRBJ2-5, with D possibly TRBD2 on 6 matching bases. Trimming stripped 6 bases from V and 5 bases from J, with 19 bases between. CDR3 length equals 15 residues. CDR1 and CDR2 from the germline V gene are SNHLY and FYNNEI. DNA of the CDR3: TGTGCCAGCAGCCCGCGTAGTAGCGGAAGGGAGACCCAGTACTTC. This sequence encodes CASSPRSSGRETQYF.

This clone turned up a few times. The chain recombines TRBV30 with TRBJ2-1, with 7 bases that match TRBD1. CDR1 and CDR2 from the germline V gene are GTSNPN and SVGIG (reference sequence). Trimming cost V 1 base and J 7 bases; bases outside gene matches: 1. The CDR3 extends over 12 amino acids. The CDR3 loop reads CAWSGRGNEQFF. The CDR3 DNA is TGTGCCTGGAGTGGCAGGGGGAATGAGCAGTTCTTC.

The V and J genes are TRBV5-1 and TRBJ2-2; 7 positions agree with TRBD2. The CDR3 length is 15 residues. J was trimmed by 7 bases and V by 0 bases; bases with no gene match: 6. Germline assignment: CDR1 SGHRS and CDR2 YFSETQ. The CDR3 here is CASSLAAGGSGELFF. Here the CDR3 DNA reads TGCGCCAGCAGCTTGGCCGCCGGCGGGAGCGGGGAGCTGTTTTTT.